The clone carrying this TCR beta chain was detected once. As yet, its antigen is unknown. 5'RACE template switching produced TCR cDNA carrying a universal primer site and UMIs. TCRdb processed the 5' RACE reads anew with MiXCR; each CDR3 protein has one entry. The sample includes some 120,000 distinct CDR3 sequences, roughly 15% of them seen just once. The sample originates from a study of T cells after yellow fever vaccination. General study findings and limits: Peak timing came faster in the weaker secondary response, day 5 versus 15. Booster sampling recovered most clones from primary vaccination (under 98% CD4, just over 85% CD8). A small proportion of clonotypes was detected in both the CD4 and CD8 compartments.

This CDR3 is built from 12 residues. Trimming stripped 5 bases from V and 5 bases from J, with 9 bases between. CDR1 is SGHAT, CDR2 FQNNGV, per germline. The source is a young man who received the YFV17D yellow fever vaccine. The V gene is TRBV11-2, the J gene TRBJ2-5; D unresolved. Sample: CD8+ T cells sorted from PBMCs, taken 5 days after the yellow fever booster vaccination. Written as DNA, the CDR3 is TGTGCCAGCAGCCCGGTACCGGAGACCCAGTACTTC. It codes for CASSPVPETQYF.